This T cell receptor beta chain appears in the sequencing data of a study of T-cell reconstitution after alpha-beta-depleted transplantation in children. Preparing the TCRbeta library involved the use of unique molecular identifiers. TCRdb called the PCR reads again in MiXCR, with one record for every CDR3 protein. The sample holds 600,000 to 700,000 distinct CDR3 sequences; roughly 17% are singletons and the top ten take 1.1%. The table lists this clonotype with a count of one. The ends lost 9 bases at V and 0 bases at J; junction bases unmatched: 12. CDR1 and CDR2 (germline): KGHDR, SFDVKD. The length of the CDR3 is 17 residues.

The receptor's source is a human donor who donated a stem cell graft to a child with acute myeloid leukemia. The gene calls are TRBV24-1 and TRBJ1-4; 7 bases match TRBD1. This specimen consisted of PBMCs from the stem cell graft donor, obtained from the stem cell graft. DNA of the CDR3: TGTGCCACCTCAGAGGGGGCCATGGGTGCAACTAATGAAAAACTGTTTTTT. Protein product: CATSEGAMGATNEKLFF.